The present T cell receptor beta chain was sequenced within a study of response to subunit inactivated influenza vaccine. The CDR3 totals 16 residues. CDR1 SGDLS and CDR2 YYNGEE come from the germline V gene. The V end lost 0 bases, the J end lost 2 bases, and 15 bases lay between the germline ends. Study outcomes and limitations: Authors suggested each seasonal flu vaccination may recruit only limited numbers of new T cells.

TCRdb reprocessed the RT-PCR reads with MiXCR, giving one entry per CDR3 protein. This sample has 500,000 to 600,000 distinct CDR3 sequences; about 15% occur once, and the top ten carry around 10%. A few counts support this clonotype. Its antigen is not identified. Here the sequenced sample was PBMCs from blood, taken 12 days after vaccination. The source of this sequence is a man aged 50 or older who received an inactivated influenza vaccine. The V and J genes are TRBV9 and TRBJ2-7, with D possibly being TRBD2 (6 bases). The CDR3 reads CASSVGGAGTTYEQYF. DNA for the CDR3: TGTGCCAGCAGCGTAGGGGGTGCGGGGACGACCTACGAGCAGTACTTC. The variable domain in full, with the rest retrieved from reference TRBV9 and TRBJ2-7, is DSGVTQTPKHLITATGQRVTLRCSPRSGDLSVYWYQQSLDQGLQFLIQYYNGEERAKGNILERFSAQQFPDLHSELNLSSLELGDSALYFCASSVGGAGTTYEQYFGPGTRLTVT.